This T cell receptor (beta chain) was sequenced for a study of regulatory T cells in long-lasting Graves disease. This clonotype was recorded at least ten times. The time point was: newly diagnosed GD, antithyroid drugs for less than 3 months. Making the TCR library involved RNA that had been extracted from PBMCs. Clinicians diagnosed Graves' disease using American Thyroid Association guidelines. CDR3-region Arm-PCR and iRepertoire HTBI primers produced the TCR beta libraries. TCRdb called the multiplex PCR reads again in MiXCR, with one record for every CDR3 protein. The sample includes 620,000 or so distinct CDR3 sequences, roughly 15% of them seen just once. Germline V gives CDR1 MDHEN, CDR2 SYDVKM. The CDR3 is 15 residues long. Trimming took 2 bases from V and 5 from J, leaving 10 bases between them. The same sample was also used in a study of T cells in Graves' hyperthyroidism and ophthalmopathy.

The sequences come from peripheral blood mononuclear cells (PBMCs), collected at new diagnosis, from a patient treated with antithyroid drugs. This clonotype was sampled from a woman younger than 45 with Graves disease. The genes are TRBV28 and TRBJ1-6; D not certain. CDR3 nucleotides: TGTGCCAGCAGTTTAGTCCAGGCCGATAATTCACCCCTCCACTTT. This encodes CASSLVQADNSPLHF.